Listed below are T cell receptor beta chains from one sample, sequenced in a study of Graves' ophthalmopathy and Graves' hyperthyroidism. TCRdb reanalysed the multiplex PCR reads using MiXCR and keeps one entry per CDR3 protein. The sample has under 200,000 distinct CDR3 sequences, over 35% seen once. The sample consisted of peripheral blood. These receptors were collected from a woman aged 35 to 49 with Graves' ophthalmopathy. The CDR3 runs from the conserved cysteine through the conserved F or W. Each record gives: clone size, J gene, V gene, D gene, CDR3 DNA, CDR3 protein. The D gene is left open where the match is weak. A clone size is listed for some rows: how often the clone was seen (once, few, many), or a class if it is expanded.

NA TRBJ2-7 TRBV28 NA TGTGCCAGCAGGGTTGGACGGACGGAGGACGAGCAGTACTTC CASRVGRTEDEQYF
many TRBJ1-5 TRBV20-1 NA TGCAGTGCCGGGATGGCTGCCCACAATCAGCCCCAGCATTTT CSAGMAAHNQPQHF
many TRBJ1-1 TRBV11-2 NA TGTGCCAGCAGCTCCCAACGGGACACTGAGACTTTCTTT CASSSQRDTETFF
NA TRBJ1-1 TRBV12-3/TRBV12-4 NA TGTGCCAGCAGTCCCCCCAGTAGGGTAGCTGAAGCTTCCTTT CASSPPSRVAEASF
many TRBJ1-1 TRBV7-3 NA TGTGCCAGCAGCTTAGGCGGATTGAACACTGAAGCTTTCTTT CASSLGGLNTEAFF
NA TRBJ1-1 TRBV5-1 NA TGCGCCAGCAGCCCGGACAGCTTAACCTACACTGAAGCTTTCTTT CASSPDSLTYTEAFF
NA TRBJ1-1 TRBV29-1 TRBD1 TGCAGCACTCAACAGGGGGCGGGAGTTGAAGCTTTCTTT CSTQQGAGVEAFF
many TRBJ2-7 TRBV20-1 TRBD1 TGCAGTGCCCCGAGAGGGGGACAGGACCTCTACGAGCAGTACTTC CSAPRGGQDLYEQYF
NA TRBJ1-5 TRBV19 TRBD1 TGTGCCAGTAGTACCAAAACAGGGGTCGTCAATCAGCCCCAGCATTTT CASSTKTGVVNQPQHF
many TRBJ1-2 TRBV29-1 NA TGCAGCGTTGGTTCTTACAGCTATGGCTACACCTTC CSVGSYSYGYTF
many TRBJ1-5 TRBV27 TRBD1 TGTGCCAGCAGTTTGCCCGACAGGGGATATAGCAATCAGCCCCAGCATTTT CASSLPDRGYSNQPQHF
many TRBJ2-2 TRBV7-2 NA TGTGCCAGCAGCAGGCTAGGGGAGCTGTTTTTT CASSRLGELFF
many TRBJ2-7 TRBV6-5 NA TGTGCCAGCAGTTACGAGGCCAGGGGCCTAGGAGAGCAGTACTTC CASSYEARGLGEQYF
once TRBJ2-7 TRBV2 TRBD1 TGTGCCAGCAGCGGACAGGGACCGTACGAGCAGTACTTC CASSGQGPYEQYF
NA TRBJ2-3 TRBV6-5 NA TGTGCCAGCAGTTGGGGCGGGAGCACAGATACGCAGTATTTT CASSWGGSTDTQYF
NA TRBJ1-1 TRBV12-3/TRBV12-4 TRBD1 TGTGCCAGCAGTTTACGACCGGGACAGGGGGTAACTGAAGCTTTCTTT CASSLRPGQGVTEAFF
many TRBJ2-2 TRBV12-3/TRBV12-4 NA TGTGCCAGCAGTTTTGCATCGAACACCGGGGAGCTGTTTTTT CASSFASNTGELFF
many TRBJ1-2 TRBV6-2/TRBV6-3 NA TGTGCCAGCAGGGATTCAGGGACGGAAGGCTACACCTTC CASRDSGTEGYTF
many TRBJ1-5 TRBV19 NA TGTGCCAGTAGTAGTTCTCGGTCAGGGTGGACCGGGTCGGATCAGCCCCAGCATTTT CASSSSRSGWTGSDQPQHF